This T cell receptor (beta chain) was found in a study of T cell changes during pregnancy in multiple sclerosis. CDR1 is SGHRS and CDR2 is YFSETQ in the germline V gene. Trimming removed 4 bases from V and 4 bases from J; junction bases left unmatched: 4. This CDR3 is built from 14 residues. The repertoire was sequenced with immunoSEQ multiplex PCR; TCRdb's copy has only in-frame clones and lacks some. Of under 85,000 clones listed, 90% were seen once; the top ten hold around 1.4%. This chain connects TRBV5-1 to TRBJ2-3; TRBD1 agrees at 9 bases. This TCR was sampled from a female donor with multiple sclerosis, enrolled in a pregnancy study. The sample was peripheral blood, taken in the third trimester of pregnancy. CDR3 coding DNA: TGCGCCAGCAGCCTGACAGGGGGTGCAGATACGCAGTATTTT. Protein sequence: CASSLTGGADTQYF.